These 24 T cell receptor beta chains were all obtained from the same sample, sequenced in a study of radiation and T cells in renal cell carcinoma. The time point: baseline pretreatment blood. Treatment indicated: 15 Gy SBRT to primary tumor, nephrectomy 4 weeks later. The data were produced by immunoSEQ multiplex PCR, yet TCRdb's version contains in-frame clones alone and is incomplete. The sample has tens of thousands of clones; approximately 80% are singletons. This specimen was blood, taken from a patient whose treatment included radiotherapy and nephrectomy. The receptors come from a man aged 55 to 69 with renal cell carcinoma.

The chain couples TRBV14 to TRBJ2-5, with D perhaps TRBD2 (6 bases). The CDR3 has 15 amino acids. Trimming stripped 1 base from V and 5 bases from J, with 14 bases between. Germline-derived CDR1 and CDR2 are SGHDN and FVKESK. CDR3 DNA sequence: TGTGCCAGCAGCCAAGTACTGGGAGGTGGGGAGACCCAGTACTTC. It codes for CASSQVLGGGETQYF.

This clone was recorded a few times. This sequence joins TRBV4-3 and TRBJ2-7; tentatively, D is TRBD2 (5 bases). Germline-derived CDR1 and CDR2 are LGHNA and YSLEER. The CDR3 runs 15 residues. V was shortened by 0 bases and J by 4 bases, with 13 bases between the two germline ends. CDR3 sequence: CASSQDRLTLYEQYF. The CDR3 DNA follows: TGCGCCAGCAGCCAAGATAGACTAACGCTTTACGAGCAGTACTTC.

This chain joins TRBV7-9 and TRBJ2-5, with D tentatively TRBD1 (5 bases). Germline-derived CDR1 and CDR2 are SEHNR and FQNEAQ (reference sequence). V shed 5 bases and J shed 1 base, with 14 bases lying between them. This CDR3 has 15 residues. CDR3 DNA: TGTGCCAGCAGCCCGACAGTGATTATCCAAGAGACCCAGTACTTC. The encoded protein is CASSPTVIIQETQYF.

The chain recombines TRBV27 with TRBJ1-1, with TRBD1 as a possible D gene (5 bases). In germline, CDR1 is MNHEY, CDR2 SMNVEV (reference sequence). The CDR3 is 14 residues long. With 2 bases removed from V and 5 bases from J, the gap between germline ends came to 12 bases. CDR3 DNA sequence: TGTGCCAGCAGTTTACAATTCAGGGAAACTGAAGCTTTCTTT. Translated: CASSLQFRETEAFF.

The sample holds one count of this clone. CDR3 DNA sequence: TGCAGCGTTGTAGGGGGTGGCTCCTACGAGCAGTACTTC. This codes for CSVVGGGSYEQYF. The rearrangement links TRBV29-1 to TRBJ2-7, with a tentative D call TRBD1 (6 bases). Germline V gene sequence: CDR1 SQVTM, CDR2 ANQGSEA. Trimming left V 4 bases short and J 0 bases short, with 10 bases between. The CDR3 spans 13 residues.

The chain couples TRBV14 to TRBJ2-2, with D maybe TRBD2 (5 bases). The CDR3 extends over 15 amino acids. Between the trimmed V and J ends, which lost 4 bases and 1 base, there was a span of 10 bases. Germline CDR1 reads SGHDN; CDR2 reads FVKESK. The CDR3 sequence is CASSRIRGNTGELFF. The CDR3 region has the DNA TGTGCCAGCAGCCGGATACGGGGGAACACCGGGGAGCTGTTTTTT.

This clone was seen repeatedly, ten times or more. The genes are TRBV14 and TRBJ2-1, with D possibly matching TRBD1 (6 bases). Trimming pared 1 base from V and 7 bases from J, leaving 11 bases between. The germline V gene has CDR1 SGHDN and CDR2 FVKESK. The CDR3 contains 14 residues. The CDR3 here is CASSQGDTLNEQFF. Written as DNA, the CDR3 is TGTGCCAGCAGCCAAGGGGACACCTTAAATGAGCAGTTCTTC. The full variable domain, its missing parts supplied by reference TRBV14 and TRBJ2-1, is EAGVTQFPSHSVIEKGQTVTLRCDPISGHDNLYWYRRVMGKEIKFLLHFVKESKQDESGMPNNRFLAERTGGTYSTLKVQPAELEDSGVYFCASSQGDTLNEQFFGPGTRLTVL.

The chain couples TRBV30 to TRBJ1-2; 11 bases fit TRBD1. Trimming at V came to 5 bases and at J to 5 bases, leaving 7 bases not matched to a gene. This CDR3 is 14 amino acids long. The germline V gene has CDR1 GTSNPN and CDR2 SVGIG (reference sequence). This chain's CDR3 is CAWLRDRGLYGYTF. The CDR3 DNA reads TGTGCCTGGTTAAGGGACAGGGGGTTATATGGCTACACCTTC.

As DNA, the CDR3 is TGTGCCAGCAGTTTGAAGGGGACTCTAGACCGCTACACCTTC. Translated, it gives CASSLKGTLDRYTF. This chain joins TRBV27 and TRBJ1-2, with D tentatively TRBD1 (5 bases). The CDR3 runs 14 residues. Trimming stripped 3 bases from V and 9 bases from J, with 17 bases between. Germline assignment: CDR1 MNHEY and CDR2 SMNVEV (reference sequence).

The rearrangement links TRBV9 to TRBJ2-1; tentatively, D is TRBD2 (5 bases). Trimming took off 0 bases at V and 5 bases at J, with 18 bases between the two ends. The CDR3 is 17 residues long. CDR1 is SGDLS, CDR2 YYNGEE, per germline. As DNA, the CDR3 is TGTGCCAGCAGCGTAGGAGTTAGGAGCGGAGCTAACAATGAGCAGTTCTTC. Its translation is CASSVGVRSGANNEQFF.

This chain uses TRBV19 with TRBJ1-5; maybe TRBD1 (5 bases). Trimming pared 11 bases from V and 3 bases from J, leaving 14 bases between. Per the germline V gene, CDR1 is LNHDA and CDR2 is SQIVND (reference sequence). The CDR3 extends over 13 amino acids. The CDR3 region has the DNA TGTGCCGTGGGCGCAGGGTTCAATCAGCCCCAGCATTTT. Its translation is CAVGAGFNQPQHF.

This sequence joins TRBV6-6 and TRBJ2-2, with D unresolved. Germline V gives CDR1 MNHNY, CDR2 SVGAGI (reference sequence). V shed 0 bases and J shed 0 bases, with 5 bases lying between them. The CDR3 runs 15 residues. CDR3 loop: CASSYSVANTGELFF. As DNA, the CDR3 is TGTGCCAGCAGTTACTCGGTAGCGAACACCGGGGAGCTGTTTTTT.

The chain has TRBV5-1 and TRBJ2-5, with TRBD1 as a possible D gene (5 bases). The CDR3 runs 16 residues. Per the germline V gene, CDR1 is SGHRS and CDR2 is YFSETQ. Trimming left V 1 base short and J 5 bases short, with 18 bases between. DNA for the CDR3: TGCGCCAGCAGCTTGATTGTAACAGGAGCCGGGGAGACCCAGTACTTC. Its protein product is CASSLIVTGAGETQYF.

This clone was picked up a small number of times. The chain's CDR3 is CASSRAGFPYEQYF. In DNA form, the CDR3 reads TGTGCCAGCAGCCGCGCAGGGTTTCCCTACGAGCAGTACTTC. The chain uses TRBV14 and TRBJ2-7; tentative D call: TRBD1 (5 bases). Germline CDR1 and CDR2: SGHDN and FVKESK. There are 14 residues in the CDR3. Trimming removed 4 bases at V and 2 bases at J, with 12 bases between.

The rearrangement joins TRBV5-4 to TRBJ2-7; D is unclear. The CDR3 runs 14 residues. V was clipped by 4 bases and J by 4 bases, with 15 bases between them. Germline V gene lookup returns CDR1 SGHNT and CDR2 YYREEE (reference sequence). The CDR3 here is CASSQSGSLYEQYF. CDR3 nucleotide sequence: TGTGCCAGCAGCCAATCCGGAAGTCTTTACGAGCAGTACTTC.

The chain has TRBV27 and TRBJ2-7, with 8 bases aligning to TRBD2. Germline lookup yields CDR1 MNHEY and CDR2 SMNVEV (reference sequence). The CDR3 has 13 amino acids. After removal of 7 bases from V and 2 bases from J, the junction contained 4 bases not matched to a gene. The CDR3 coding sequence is TGTGCCAGCAAAAGCGGGAGCACCTACGAGCAGTACTTC. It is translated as CASKSGSTYEQYF.

CDR3 protein: CASSFFRTTNEQFF. The CDR3 nucleotides are TGTGCCAGCAGCTTTTTCCGGACTACCAATGAGCAGTTCTTC. J is TRBJ2-1 and V is TRBV11-2; TRBD2 might be the D (6 bases). Germline CDR1 SGHAT, CDR2 FQNNGV. With 3 bases removed from V and 6 bases from J, the gap between germline ends came to 12 bases. The CDR3 contains 14 residues.

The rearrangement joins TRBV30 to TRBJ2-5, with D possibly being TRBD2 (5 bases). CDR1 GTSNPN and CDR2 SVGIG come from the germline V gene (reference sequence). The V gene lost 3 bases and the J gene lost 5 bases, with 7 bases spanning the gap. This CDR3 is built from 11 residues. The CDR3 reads CAWRRVETQYF. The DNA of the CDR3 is TGTGCCTGGAGGAGGGTGGAGACCCAGTACTTC.

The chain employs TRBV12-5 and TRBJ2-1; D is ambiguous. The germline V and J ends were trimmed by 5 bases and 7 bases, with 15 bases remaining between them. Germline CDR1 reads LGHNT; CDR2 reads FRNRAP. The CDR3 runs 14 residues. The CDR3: CASGPRPLKNEQFF. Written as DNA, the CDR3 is TGTGCTAGTGGTCCGAGACCGCTAAAGAATGAGCAGTTCTTC.

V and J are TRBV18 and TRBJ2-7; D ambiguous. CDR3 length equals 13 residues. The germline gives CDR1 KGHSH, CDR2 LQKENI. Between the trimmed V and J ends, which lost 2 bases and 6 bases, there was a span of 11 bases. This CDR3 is CASSPAETSEQYF. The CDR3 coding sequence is TGTGCCAGCTCACCAGCAGAAACCAGCGAGCAGTACTTC. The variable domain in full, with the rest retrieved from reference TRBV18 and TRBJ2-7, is NAGVMQNPRHLVRRRGQEARLRCSPMKGHSHVYWYRQLPEEGLKFMVYLQKENIIDESGMPKERFSAEFPKEGPSILRIQQVVRGDSAAYFCASSPAETSEQYFGPGTRLTVT.

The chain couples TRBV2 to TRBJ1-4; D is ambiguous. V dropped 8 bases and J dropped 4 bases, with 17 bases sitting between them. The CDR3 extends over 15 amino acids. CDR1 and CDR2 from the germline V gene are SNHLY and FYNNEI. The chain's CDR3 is CASATAAEGNEKLFF. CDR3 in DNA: TGTGCCAGCGCGACGGCGGCTGAGGGTAATGAAAAACTGTTTTTT. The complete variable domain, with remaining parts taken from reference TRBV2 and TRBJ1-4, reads EPEVTQTPSHQVTQMGQEVILRCVPISNHLYFYWYRQILGQKVEFLVSFYNNEISEKSEIFDDQFSVERPDGSNFTLKIRSTKLEDSAMYFCASATAAEGNEKLFFGSGTQLSVL.

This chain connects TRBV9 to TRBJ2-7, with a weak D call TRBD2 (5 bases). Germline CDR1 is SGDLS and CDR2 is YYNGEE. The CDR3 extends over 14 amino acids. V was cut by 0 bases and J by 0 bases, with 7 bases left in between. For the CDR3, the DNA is TGTGCCAGCAGCGTAGTTGACTACTCCTACGAGCAGTACTTC. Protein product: CASSVVDYSYEQYF.

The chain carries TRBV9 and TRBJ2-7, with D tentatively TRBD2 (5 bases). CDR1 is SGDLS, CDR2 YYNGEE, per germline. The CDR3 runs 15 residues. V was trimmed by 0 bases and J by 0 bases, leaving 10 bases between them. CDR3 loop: CASSVGSSNSYEQYF. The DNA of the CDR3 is TGTGCCAGCAGCGTAGGGTCTAGCAACTCCTACGAGCAGTACTTC.

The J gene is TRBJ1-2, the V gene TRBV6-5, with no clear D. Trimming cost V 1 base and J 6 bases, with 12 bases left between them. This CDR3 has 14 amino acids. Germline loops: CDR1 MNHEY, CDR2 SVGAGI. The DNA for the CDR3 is TGTGCCAGCAGTTACTTCGGCGGAACCGATGGCTACACCTTC. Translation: CASSYFGGTDGYTF.